This TCR beta chain came from a study of Graves' ophthalmopathy and Graves' hyperthyroidism. Study-wide context: Ophthalmopathy not arising within 18 months of follow-up defined hyperthyroidism as stable. Overall study findings and caveats: Detection in blood was also observed for most expanded thyroid clonotypes above 0.001 frequency.

RNA served as the template for amplifying TCR beta CDR3 regions. Second-round multiplex PCR followed a first-round RT-PCR using HTBI primers. TCRdb fed the multiplex PCR reads into MiXCR, producing one record per CDR3 protein. The repertoire has about 550,000 distinct CDR3 sequences, less than 45% of them found once; the top ten carry around 4.6%. This clonotype occurred many times. Its matching antigen is unknown. V dropped 4 bases and J dropped 5; count of bases not matched to a gene: 6. The CDR3 length is 15 residues. Germline CDR1 and CDR2: SGHVS and FQNEAQ. Hyperthyroidism patients were newly diagnosed, ill under 2 months, and aged 18 to 65 years.

The chain recombines TRBV7-8 with TRBJ2-5, with 11 nucleotides matching TRBD2. The sequence was collected from an adult man with Graves' hyperthyroidism. The sequencing sample was made of peripheral blood or thyroid tissue (not recorded which). The CDR3 region is CASSSDGTSGETQYF. In DNA form, the CDR3 reads TGTGCCAGCAGCTCCGACGGGACTAGCGGCGAGACCCAGTACTTC. Together with reference TRBV7-8 and TRBJ2-5, the CDR3 gives the full variable domain: GAGVSQSPRYKVAKRGQDVALRCDPISGHVSLFWYQQALGQGPEFLTYFQNEAQLDKSGLPSDRFFAERPEGSVSTLKIQRTQQEDSAVYLCASSSDGTSGETQYFGPGTRLLVL.